One and the same sample provided the 21 T cell receptor beta chains below, sequenced in a study of blood T cell repertoires in COVID-19. Sequencing was performed with immunoSEQ multiplex PCR; in TCRdb, only in-frame clones are kept and a portion is missing. The sample contains 50,000 to 75,000 clones, about 77% of which appear only once. The sample comprised peripheral blood. The receptors stem from a man older than 75 with active or convalescent COVID-19.

The V and J genes are TRBV30 and TRBJ1-1, with D possibly being TRBD1 (5 bases). Germline V gene data show CDR1 as GTSNPN and CDR2 as SVGIG (reference sequence). Trimming shortened V by 5 bases and J by 5 bases, and 15 bases separated the two germline ends. The CDR3 totals 13 residues. This CDR3 reads CAWSGLTRTEAFF. CDR3 nucleotide sequence: TGTGCCTGGTCGGGACTAACGCGGACTGAAGCTTTCTTT.

This rearrangement joins TRBV6-2 or TRBV6-3 to TRBJ2-3; TRBD2 might be the D (5 bases). Trimming pared 3 bases from V and 8 bases from J, leaving 18 bases between. This CDR3 has 15 residues. CDR1 is MNHEY, CDR2 SVGEGT, per germline. CDR3 coding DNA: TGTGCCAGCAGTTATTACGACCCGGGATCGTTTACGCAGTATTTT. Translating gives CASSYYDPGSFTQYF.

This clone was seen a single time. This chain links TRBV7-3 with TRBJ2-2, with D possibly matching TRBD2 (6 bases). Between the trimmed V and J ends, which lost 2 bases and 6 bases, there was a span of 13 bases. The CDR3 has 15 residues. The germline gives CDR1 SGHTA, CDR2 FQGTGA. For the CDR3, the DNA is TGTGCCAGCAGCTTAGTGGGGACTGCCCCCGGGGAGCTGTTTTTT. Its protein is CASSLVGTAPGELFF. The whole variable domain, remainder taken from reference TRBV7-3 and TRBJ2-2, is GAGVSQTPSNKVTEKGKYVELRCDPISGHTALYWYRQSLGQGPEFLIYFQGTGAADDSGLPNDRFFAVRPEGSVSTLKIQRTERGDSAVYLCASSLVGTAPGELFFGEGSRLTVL.

This clone was counted once. The V gene is TRBV5-4, the J gene TRBJ2-3, with TRBD1 as a possible D gene (6 bases). The V gene's germline CDR1 is SGHNT and CDR2 YYREEE (reference sequence). Deletions cut 10 bases from V and 2 bases from J, with 17 bases between. The CDR3 runs to 14 residues. In DNA form, the CDR3 reads TGTGCCTGCAAGGGGGATCCGACCACAGATACGCAGTATTTT. Its translation: CACKGDPTTDTQYF.

This chain links TRBV3-1 (or the pseudogene TRBV3-2) with TRBJ2-7; TRBD1 is a possible D gene (5 bases). The CDR3 contains 17 residues. V was trimmed by 0 bases and J by 2 bases, leaving 17 bases between them. CDR1 is LGHDT and CDR2 is YNNKEL in the germline V gene (reference sequence). CDR3 DNA: TGTGCCAGCAGCCAAGATAGGGGAACAGGCTTCGCCTACGAGCAGTACTTC. It yields the protein CASSQDRGTGFAYEQYF.

This clone occurred once. The chain's CDR3 is CASSRLRGDGETQYF. The DNA of the CDR3 is TGTGCCAGCAGCCGCCTGCGGGGGGATGGTGAGACCCAGTACTTC. V is TRBV3-1 (or the pseudogene TRBV3-2) and J is TRBJ2-5; 8 nucleotides match TRBD2. The CDR3 spans 15 residues. Germline CDR1 and CDR2: LGHDT and YNNKEL (reference sequence). The ends lost 4 bases at V and 5 bases at J; junction bases unmatched: 9.

This chain connects TRBV7-2 to TRBJ2-1, with D unclear. Germline V gene data show CDR1 as SGHTA and CDR2 as FQGNSA. The V end lost 0 bases, the J end lost 7 bases, and 7 bases lay between the germline ends. The CDR3 extends over 13 amino acids. CDR3 coding DNA: TGTGCCAGCAGCTTAGCAGCTTATAATGAGCAGTTCTTC. Protein: CASSLAAYNEQFF.

The chain carries TRBV28 and TRBJ1-5; D gene uncertain. Between the trimmed V and J ends, which lost 4 bases and 2 bases, there was a span of 15 bases. The germline gives CDR1 MDHEN, CDR2 SYDVKM. The CDR3 is 16 amino acids. The CDR3 DNA follows: TGTGCCAGCAGTTCAGGTGGCGGGTGGGGCAATCAGCCCCAGCATTTT. It yields the protein CASSSGGGWGNQPQHF.

Only one count was recorded for this clone. The V call is TRBV28, the J call TRBJ2-1; maybe TRBD2 (5 bases). This CDR3 spans 15 amino acids. The germline gives CDR1 MDHEN, CDR2 SYDVKM. V was clipped by 6 bases and J by 3 bases, with 15 bases between them. The CDR3 loop reads CASSNPLGIYNEQFF. CDR3 nucleotides: TGTGCCAGCAGCAATCCACTAGGGATCTACAATGAGCAGTTCTTC.

This clone was detected once. The V call is TRBV28, the J call TRBJ1-4, with D uncertain. V was shortened by 2 bases and J by 0 bases, with 13 bases between the two germline ends. This CDR3 region has 17 residues. Per germline, CDR1 MDHEN and CDR2 SYDVKM. The CDR3 here is CASSLPQTGATNEKLFF. The CDR3 DNA reads TGTGCCAGCAGTTTACCTCAGACCGGGGCAACTAATGAAAAACTGTTTTTT.

The J gene is TRBJ2-7, the V gene TRBV19, with a possible D match to TRBD1 (6 bases). The length of the CDR3 is 12 residues. Trimming pared 10 bases from V and 7 bases from J, leaving 17 bases between. CDR1 and CDR2 from the germline V gene are LNHDA and SQIVND (reference sequence). The CDR3 coding sequence is TGTGCCACAGCTAGCAGGGGCCTTGAGCAGTACTTC. Its translation is CATASRGLEQYF.

This clone was seen a handful of times. V usage is TRBV11-2 and J usage is TRBJ1-1, with a weak D call TRBD1 (5 bases). The CDR3 spans 14 residues. The germline V and J ends were trimmed by 8 bases and 3 bases, with 16 bases remaining between them. Germline V gives CDR1 SGHAT, CDR2 FQNNGV. Here the CDR3 reads CASDQGVGYTEAFF. In DNA form, the CDR3 reads TGTGCCAGCGACCAGGGTGTTGGGTACACTGAAGCTTTCTTT. Based on the CDR3 plus reference TRBV11-2 and TRBJ1-1, the full variable domain is EAGVAQSPRYKIIEKRQSVAFWCNPISGHATLYWYQQILGQGPKLLIQFQNNGVVDDSQLPKDRFSAERLKGVDSTLKIQPAKLEDSAVYLCASDQGVGYTEAFFGQGTRLTVV.

This clone has more than one count but fewer than ten. The chain links TRBV9 to TRBJ2-7, with 10 bases aligning to TRBD1. CDR1 is SGDLS, CDR2 YYNGEE, per germline. V was clipped by 1 base and J by 6 bases; unmatched bases: 7. This CDR3 comprises 15 residues. CDR3 coding DNA: TGTGCCAGCAGCGTATCGGGACAGGGGATCGTCGAGCAGTACTTC. It is translated as CASSVSGQGIVEQYF.

J is TRBJ2-7 and V is TRBV7-8; D is unresolved. V lost 6 bases and J 5 bases, leaving 14 bases between the germline ends. Germline V CDR1 and CDR2: SGHVS, FQNEAQ. The CDR3 consists of 13 residues. CDR3 sequence: CASSSDTLDEQYF. The CDR3 DNA sequence: TGTGCCAGCAGTTCTGACACACTCGACGAGCAGTACTTC.

This clone was counted a single time. The CDR3, as DNA: TGTGCCAGCAGCTCATTTAGGGACTTTGGAGCTTTCTTT. Its protein is CASSSFRDFGAFF. The chain carries TRBV5-4 and TRBJ1-1; tentatively, D is TRBD1 (5 bases). The CDR3 has 13 residues. Per the germline V gene, CDR1 is SGHNT and CDR2 is YYREEE (reference sequence). V was cut by 3 bases and J by 10 bases, with 16 bases left in between.

The chain is built from TRBV29-1 and TRBJ2-3; 9 bases map to TRBD2. The CDR3 length is 16 residues. Germline V lookup: CDR1 SQVTM, CDR2 ANQGSEA. The trim removed 6 bases at V and 3 bases at J, leaving 13 bases unmatched. The CDR3 sequence is CSVRKQPGLATDTQYF. Written as DNA, the CDR3 is TGCAGCGTGAGAAAGCAACCGGGACTAGCTACAGATACGCAGTATTTT.

For the CDR3, the DNA is TGTGCCAGCAGCTTGGGCCCGAACTATGGCTACACCTTC. It is translated as CASSLGPNYGYTF. The genes are TRBV7-9 and TRBJ1-2; D call uncertain. CDR3 length equals 13 residues. V gave up 3 bases and J gave up 2 bases, with 7 bases separating them. Germline values: CDR1 SEHNR, CDR2 FQNEAQ (reference sequence). The whole variable domain, filled in from reference TRBV7-9 and TRBJ1-2, reads DTGVSQNPRHKITKRGQNVTFRCDPISEHNRLYWYRQTLGQGPEFLTYFQNEAQLEKSRLLSDRFSAERPKGSFSTLEIQRTEQGDSAMYLCASSLGPNYGYTFGSGTRLTVV.

The V call is TRBV4-1, the J call TRBJ1-4; 8 nucleotides align to TRBD1. V shed 4 bases and J 8 bases; nucleotides not matched to a gene: 6. CDR1 MGHRA and CDR2 YSYEKL come from the germline V gene. The CDR3 is made up of 14 amino acids. CDR3 loop: CASSRGQAVEKLFF. The CDR3 DNA sequence: TGCGCCAGCAGCCGGGGACAGGCGGTAGAAAAACTGTTTTTT.

The rearrangement links TRBV6-2 or TRBV6-3 to TRBJ1-2; D is perhaps TRBD1 (5 bases). Germline CDR1 reads MNHEY; CDR2 reads SVGEGT. This CDR3 has 11 amino acids. The germline V and J ends were trimmed by 5 bases and 8 bases, with 9 bases remaining between them. CDR3 DNA sequence: TGTGCCAGCAGTCCCGGGGGGGGCTACACCTTC. It codes for CASSPGGGYTF.

V usage is TRBV7-9 and J usage is TRBJ2-3; no firm D call. Looked up from germline, CDR1 is SEHNR and CDR2 is FQNEAQ (reference sequence). V shed 1 base and J shed 0 bases, with 11 bases lying between them. The CDR3 covers 16 residues. CDR3 coding DNA: TGTGCCAGCAGCTTAGTCGTCCGAGCTAGCACAGATACGCAGTATTTT. This codes for CASSLVVRASTDTQYF.

The genes are TRBV3-1 (or the pseudogene TRBV3-2) and TRBJ2-1, with TRBD2 matching 10 bases. Germline lookup yields CDR1 LGHDT and CDR2 YNNKEL (reference sequence). Unmatched junction bases numbered 4, after V lost 7 bases and J lost 4 bases. This CDR3 is 14 amino acids long. Here the CDR3 reads CASTTSGVYNEQFF. DNA for the CDR3: TGTGCCAGCACCACTAGCGGGGTTTACAATGAGCAGTTCTTC.